This record concerns one T cell receptor beta chain sequence. The data stem from a study of T-cell memory formation after mild COVID-19. TCRdb processed the 5' RACE reads anew with MiXCR; each CDR3 protein has one entry. The sample holds over 120,000 distinct CDR3 sequences, under 30% seen once. The CDR3 has 16 amino acids. The V end was cut by 4 bases, the J end by 4 bases, with 16 bases between. Germline CDR1 KGHDR, CDR2 SFDVKD. The rearrangement joins TRBV24-1 to TRBJ2-1, with a possible D match to TRBD2 (5 bases). The TCR comes from an adult woman who had mild COVID-19 (a few samples of this study predate the infection). Cell type and time point are not known. The material sequenced was PBMCs or a T cell subset sorted from them (not recorded which). Here the CDR3 reads CATSDPPRTGYNEQFF. The DNA of the CDR3 is TGTGCCACCAGTGACCCTCCTAGGACGGGATACAATGAGCAGTTCTTC.